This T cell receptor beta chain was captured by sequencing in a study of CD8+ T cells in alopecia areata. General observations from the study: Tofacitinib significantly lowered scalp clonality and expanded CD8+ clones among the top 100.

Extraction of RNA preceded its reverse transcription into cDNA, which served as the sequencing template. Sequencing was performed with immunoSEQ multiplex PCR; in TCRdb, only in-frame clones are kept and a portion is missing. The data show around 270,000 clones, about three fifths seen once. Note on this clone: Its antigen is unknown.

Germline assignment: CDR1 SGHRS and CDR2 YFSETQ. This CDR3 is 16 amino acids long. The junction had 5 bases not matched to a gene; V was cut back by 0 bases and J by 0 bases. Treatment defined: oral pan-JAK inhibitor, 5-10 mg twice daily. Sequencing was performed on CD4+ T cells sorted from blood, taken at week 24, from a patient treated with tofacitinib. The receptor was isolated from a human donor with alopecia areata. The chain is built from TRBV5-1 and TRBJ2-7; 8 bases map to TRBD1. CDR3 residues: CASSLGWTGSSYEQYF. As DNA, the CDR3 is TGCGCCAGCAGCTTGGGCTGGACAGGGAGCTCCTACGAGCAGTACTTC.